This is a list of T cell receptor beta chains from one sample in a study of T cell responses to AZD1222 COVID-19 vaccine. Repertoires were generated with immunoSEQ multiplex PCR, while TCRdb's copy carries only in-frame clones and drops some. This sample yields about 97,000 clones, of which over 75% are seen a single time; roughly 3% belongs to the top ten. The specimen was peripheral blood, collected on day 0 of AZD1222 vaccination. These receptors were obtained from an adult in good health. CDR3s include the opening cysteine and the closing phenylalanine or tryptophan. The D gene is left open where the match is weak. Clone size, where shown, is once, few, many, or a class for clones that have expanded.

cdr3_aa cdr3_nt j_call v_call clone_size d_call
CASSLTGTEAFF TGTGCCAGCAGCTTAACAGGAACTGAAGCTTTCTTT TRBJ1-1 TRBV7-2 once -
CASSIGGTAAYNEQFF TGTGCCAGTAGTATAGGTGGAACAGCAGCTTACAATGAGCAGTTCTTC TRBJ2-1 TRBV19 - -
CASSRDSSTDTQYF TGTGCCAGCAGCCGGGACAGTAGCACAGATACGCAGTATTTT TRBJ2-3 TRBV5-4 - TRBD1
CAWSPGFKHIQYF TGTGCCTGGAGCCCAGGCTTCAAACACATTCAGTACTTC TRBJ2-4 TRBV30 - -
CASSPGPMEKLFF TGCGCCAGCAGCCCGGGACCGATGGAAAAACTGTTTTTT TRBJ1-4 TRBV5-1 - -
CASSHGGGYDGYTF TGCGCCAGCAGCCATGGCGGGGGGTACGATGGCTACACCTTC TRBJ1-2 TRBV5-1 - -
CASSQDRSLLYQETQYF TGTGCCAGCAGCCAAGATAGGAGCCTCTTGTACCAAGAGACCCAGTACTTC TRBJ2-5 TRBV3-1/TRBV3-2 - -
CASSLDPGHGNTIYF TGTGCCAGCAGCTTAGATCCCGGACATGGAAACACCATATATTTT TRBJ1-3 TRBV7-9 - -
CASSLTGEISPLHF TGTGCCAGCAGCCTGACAGGGGAGATTTCACCCCTCCACTTT TRBJ1-6 TRBV28 - TRBD1
CASSWETGGAWSNYGYTF TGCGCCAGCAGCTGGGAGACAGGGGGCGCATGGAGCAACTATGGCTACACCTTC TRBJ1-2 TRBV5-1 - TRBD1
CASSPGTGALNTIYF TGCGCCAGCAGCCCCGGGACAGGGGCGCTGAACACCATATATTTT TRBJ1-3 TRBV4-3 - TRBD1
CASSKNGKVLYGYTF TGTGCCAGCAGCAAAAATGGAAAGGTACTATATGGCTACACCTTC TRBJ1-2 TRBV21-1 - -
CASSQALTGSAFF TGTGCCAGCAGCCAGGCCTTAACAGGGTCGGCTTTCTTT TRBJ1-1 TRBV4-2 - -
CASSSGQRYYGYTF TGCGCCAGCAGCTCGGGACAACGGTACTATGGCTACACCTTC TRBJ1-2 TRBV5-1 once -
CASKRTWTDSYNEQFF TGCGCCAGCAAGCGGACATGGACTGACTCCTACAATGAGCAGTTCTTC TRBJ2-1 TRBV5-1 - -
CASSPPTGFYEQFF TGTGCCAGCTCACCACCGACAGGGTTCTATGAGCAGTTCTTC TRBJ2-1 TRBV18 - TRBD1
CASSPFLSSYNSPLHF TGTGCCAGCAGCCCCTTCCTGAGCTCCTATAATTCACCCCTCCACTTT TRBJ1-6 TRBV9 - -
CASSQEGQGGPYEQYF TGTGCCAGCAGCCAAGAAGGGCAGGGAGGTCCTTACGAGCAGTACTTC TRBJ2-7 TRBV4-2 - -
CSAGVGNGYTF TGCAGTGCTGGGGTGGGGAATGGCTACACCTTC TRBJ1-2 TRBV20-1 - -
CASSLEPNYGYTF TGTGCCAGCAGCTTAGAGCCTAACTATGGCTACACCTTC TRBJ1-2 TRBV12-3/TRBV12-4 - -
CASSQEAGLGRYTF TGTGCCAGCAGCCAAGAGGCGGGCCTGGGGCGCTACACCTTC TRBJ1-2 TRBV3-1/TRBV3-2 once -
CASSLGGGPDTQYF TGTGCCAGCAGCTTAGGGGGGGGGCCCGATACGCAGTATTTT TRBJ2-3 TRBV7-2 - -
CASSFTPGPGQSEKLFF TGCGCCAGCAGTTTCACCCCGGGTCCGGGACAGAGTGAGAAACTGTTTTTT TRBJ1-4 TRBV5-1 - TRBD1
CASSPGQQQNTEAFF TGTGCCAGCTCACCAGGGCAACAGCAGAACACTGAAGCTTTCTTT TRBJ1-1 TRBV18 - -
CASSSDSGYGYTF TGCGCCAGCAGCTCGGACTCCGGCTATGGCTACACCTTC TRBJ1-2 TRBV5-1 - -
CASSSGRMDTIYF TGTGCCAGCAGTTCCGGACGGATGGATACCATATATTTT TRBJ1-3 TRBV6-2/TRBV6-3 few -
CAWFTVNYGYTF TGTGCCTGGTTTACAGTAAACTATGGCTACACCTTC TRBJ1-2 TRBV30 - -
CASSEYGTAGYTF TGTGCCAGCAGTGAATATGGTACAGCTGGCTACACCTTC TRBJ1-2 TRBV25-1 - -
CASSLEMGGELFF TGTGCCAGCAGCTTAGAGATGGGCGGGGAGCTGTTTTTT TRBJ2-2 TRBV7-2 - -
CASSLNSNTEAFF TGTGCCAGCAGCTTAAACAGCAACACTGAAGCTTTCTTT TRBJ1-1 TRBV11-3 - -
CATSRFRGPLNEQFF TGTGCCACCAGCCGATTCCGGGGGCCCCTCAATGAGCAGTTCTTC TRBJ2-1 TRBV24-1 - -
CASRQGGGRTEAFF TGTGCCAGTAGACAGGGAGGGGGAAGAACTGAAGCTTTCTTT TRBJ1-1 TRBV19 once -
CASSLDSYSGANVLTF TGTGCCAGCAGCTTGGACAGCTACTCTGGGGCCAACGTCCTGACTTTC TRBJ2-6 TRBV5-4 - -
CASIQTGNTGELFF TGTGCCAGTATCCAGACAGGGAACACCGGGGAGCTGTTTTTT TRBJ2-2 TRBV19 once -
CARVSVGYTF TGTGCCAGGGTCTCCGTTGGCTACACCTTC TRBJ1-2 TRBV2 - -
CASSRQITGELFF TGTGCCAGCAGCCGGCAAATCACCGGGGAGCTGTTTTTT TRBJ2-2 TRBV14 - -
CATSVASGSGETQYF TGTGCCACCAGTGTCGCTAGCGGGTCGGGAGAGACCCAGTACTTC TRBJ2-5 TRBV24-1 - TRBD2
CASSQTGFDEAFF TGCGCCAGCAGCCAAACAGGGTTTGATGAAGCTTTCTTT TRBJ1-1 TRBV5-1 - -
CASSLAGARFF TGCGCCAGCAGCCTCGCCGGCGCACGGTTCTTC TRBJ2-1 TRBV4-1 once -
CASSKDREMNTEAFF TGCGCCAGCAGCAAGGACAGGGAAATGAACACTGAAGCTTTCTTT TRBJ1-1 TRBV5-1 - TRBD1
CASSPGTGREQFF TGTGCCAGCTCACCTGGGACAGGGAGGGAGCAGTTCTTC TRBJ2-1 TRBV18 - TRBD1
CASSSLGLQWETQYF TGTGCCAGCAGCTCCCTAGGTCTGCAATGGGAGACCCAGTACTTC TRBJ2-5 TRBV9 - -